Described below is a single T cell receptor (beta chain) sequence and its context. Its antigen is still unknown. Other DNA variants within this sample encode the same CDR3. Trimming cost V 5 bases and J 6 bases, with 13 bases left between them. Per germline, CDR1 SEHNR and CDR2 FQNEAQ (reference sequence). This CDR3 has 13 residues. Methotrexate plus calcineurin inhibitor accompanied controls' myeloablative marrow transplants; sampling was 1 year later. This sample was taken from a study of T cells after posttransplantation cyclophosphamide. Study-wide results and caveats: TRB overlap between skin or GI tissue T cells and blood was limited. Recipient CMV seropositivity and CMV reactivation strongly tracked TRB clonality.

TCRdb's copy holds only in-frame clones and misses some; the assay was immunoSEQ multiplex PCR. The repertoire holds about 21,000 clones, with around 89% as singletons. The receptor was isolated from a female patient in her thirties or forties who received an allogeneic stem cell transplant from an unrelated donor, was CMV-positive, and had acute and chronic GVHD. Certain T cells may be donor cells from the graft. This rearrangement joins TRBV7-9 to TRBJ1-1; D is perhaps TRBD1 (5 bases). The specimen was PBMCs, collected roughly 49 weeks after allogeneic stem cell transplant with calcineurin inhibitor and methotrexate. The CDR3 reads CASSPQGFPEAFF. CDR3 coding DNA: TGTGCCAGCAGCCCCCAGGGCTTCCCTGAAGCTTTCTTT.